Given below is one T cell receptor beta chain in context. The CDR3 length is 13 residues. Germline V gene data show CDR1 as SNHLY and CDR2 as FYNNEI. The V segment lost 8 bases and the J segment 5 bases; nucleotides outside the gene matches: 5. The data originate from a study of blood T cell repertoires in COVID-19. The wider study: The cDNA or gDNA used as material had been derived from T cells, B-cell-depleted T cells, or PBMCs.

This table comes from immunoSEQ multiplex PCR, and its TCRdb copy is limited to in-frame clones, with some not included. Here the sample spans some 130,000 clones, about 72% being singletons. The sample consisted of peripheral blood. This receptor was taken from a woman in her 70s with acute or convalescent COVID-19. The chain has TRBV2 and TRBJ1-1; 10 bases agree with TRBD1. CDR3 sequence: CASGDRGRTEAFF. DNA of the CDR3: TGTGCCAGCGGGGACAGGGGACGGACTGAAGCTTTCTTT.